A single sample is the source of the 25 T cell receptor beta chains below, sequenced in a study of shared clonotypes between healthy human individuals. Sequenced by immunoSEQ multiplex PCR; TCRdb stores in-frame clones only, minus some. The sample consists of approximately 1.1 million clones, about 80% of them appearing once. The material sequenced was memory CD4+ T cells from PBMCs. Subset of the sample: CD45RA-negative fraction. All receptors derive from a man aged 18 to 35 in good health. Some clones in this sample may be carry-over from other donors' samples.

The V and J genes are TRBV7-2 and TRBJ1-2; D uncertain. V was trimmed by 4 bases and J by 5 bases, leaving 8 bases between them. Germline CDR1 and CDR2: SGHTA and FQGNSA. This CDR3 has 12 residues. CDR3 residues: CASSSPRYGYTF. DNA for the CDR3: TGTGCCAGCAGCTCCCCCAGATATGGCTACACCTTC.

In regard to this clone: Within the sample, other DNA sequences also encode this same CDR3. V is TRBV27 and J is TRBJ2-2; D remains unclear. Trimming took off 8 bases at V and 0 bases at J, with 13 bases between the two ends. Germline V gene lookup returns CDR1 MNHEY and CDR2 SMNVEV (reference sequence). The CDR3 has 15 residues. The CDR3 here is CASSPVVANTGELFF. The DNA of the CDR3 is TGTGCCAGCTCCCCCGTGGTAGCGAACACCGGGGAGCTGTTTTTT.

CDR3 in amino acids: CASTGDGTDTQYF. CDR3 nucleotides: TGTGCTTCGACAGGGGACGGCACAGATACGCAGTATTTT. This chain connects TRBV28 to TRBJ2-3, with 8 positions matching TRBD1. Germline loops: CDR1 MDHEN, CDR2 SYDVKM. The CDR3 sequence is 13 residues long. Full variable domain (missing parts from reference TRBV28 and TRBJ2-3): DVKVTQSSRYLVKRTGEKVFLECVQDMDHENMFWYRQDPGLGLRLIYFSYDVKMKEKGDIPEGYSVSREKKERFSLILESASTNQTSMYLCASTGDGTDTQYFGPGTRLTVL.

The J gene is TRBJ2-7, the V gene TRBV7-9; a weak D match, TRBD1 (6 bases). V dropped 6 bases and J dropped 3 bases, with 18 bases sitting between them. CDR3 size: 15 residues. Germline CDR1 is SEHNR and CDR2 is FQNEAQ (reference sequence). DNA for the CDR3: TGTGCCAGCAGTCCAACCGGGACAAGTTTCTACGAGCAGTACTTC. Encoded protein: CASSPTGTSFYEQYF.

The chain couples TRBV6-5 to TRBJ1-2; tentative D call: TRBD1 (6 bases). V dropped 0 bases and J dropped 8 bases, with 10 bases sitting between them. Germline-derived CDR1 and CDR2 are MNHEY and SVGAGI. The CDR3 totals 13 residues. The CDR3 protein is CASSYSKGHGYTF. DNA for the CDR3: TGTGCCAGCAGTTACTCGAAGGGACACGGCTACACCTTC.

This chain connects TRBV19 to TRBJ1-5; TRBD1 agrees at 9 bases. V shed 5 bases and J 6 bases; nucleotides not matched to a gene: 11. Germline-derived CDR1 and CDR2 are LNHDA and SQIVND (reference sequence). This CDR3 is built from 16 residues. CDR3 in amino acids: CASSFGTGMFGQPQHF. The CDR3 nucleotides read TGTGCCAGTAGTTTCGGGACAGGGATGTTCGGTCAGCCCCAGCATTTT.

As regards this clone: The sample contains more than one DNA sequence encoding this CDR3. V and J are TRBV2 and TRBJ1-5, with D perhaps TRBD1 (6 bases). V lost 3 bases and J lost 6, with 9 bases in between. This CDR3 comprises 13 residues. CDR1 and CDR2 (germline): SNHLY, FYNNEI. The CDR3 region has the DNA TGTGCCAGCAGTGACAGGGGTGGTCAGCCCCAGCATTTT. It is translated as CASSDRGGQPQHF.

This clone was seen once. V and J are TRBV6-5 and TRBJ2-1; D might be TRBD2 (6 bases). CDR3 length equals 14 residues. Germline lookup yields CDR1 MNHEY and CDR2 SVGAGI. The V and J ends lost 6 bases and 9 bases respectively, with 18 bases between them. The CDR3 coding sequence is TGTGCCAGCAGGGGCCCTGGAGGGACTGGTGAGCAGTTCTTC. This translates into CASRGPGGTGEQFF.

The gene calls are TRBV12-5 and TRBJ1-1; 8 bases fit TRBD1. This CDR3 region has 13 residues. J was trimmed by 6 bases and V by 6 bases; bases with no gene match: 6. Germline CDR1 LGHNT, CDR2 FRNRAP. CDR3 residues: CASGGGQGPEAFF. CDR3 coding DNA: TGTGCTAGTGGAGGTGGACAGGGCCCTGAAGCTTTCTTT.

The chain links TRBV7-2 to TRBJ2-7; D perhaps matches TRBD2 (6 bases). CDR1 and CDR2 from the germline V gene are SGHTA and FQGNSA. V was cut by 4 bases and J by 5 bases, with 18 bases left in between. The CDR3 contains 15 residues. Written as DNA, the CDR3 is TGTGCCAGCAGCTCCTCCGAGAGGAGGGGCAACGAGCAGTACTTC. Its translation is CASSSSERRGNEQYF. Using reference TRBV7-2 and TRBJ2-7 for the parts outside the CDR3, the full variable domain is GAGVSQSPSNKVTEKGKDVELRCDPISGHTALYWYRQSLGQGLEFLIYFQGNSAPDKSGLPSDRFSAERTGGSVSTLTIQRTQQEDSAVYLCASSSSERRGNEQYFGPGTRLTVT.

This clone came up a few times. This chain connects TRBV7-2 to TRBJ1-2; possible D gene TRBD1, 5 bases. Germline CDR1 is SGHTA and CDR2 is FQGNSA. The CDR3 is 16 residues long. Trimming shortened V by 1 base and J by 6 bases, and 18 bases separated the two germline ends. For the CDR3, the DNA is TGTGCCAGCAGCTTAGACGGTGGGGCGCCTGAGGATGGCTACACCTTC. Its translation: CASSLDGGAPEDGYTF.

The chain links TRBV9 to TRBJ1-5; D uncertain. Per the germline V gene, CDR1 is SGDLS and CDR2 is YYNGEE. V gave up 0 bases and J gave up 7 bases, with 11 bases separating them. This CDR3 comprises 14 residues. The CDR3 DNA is TGTGCCAGCAGCGTAGAAGGCGGGGTCCAGCCCCAGCATTTT. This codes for CASSVEGGVQPQHF.

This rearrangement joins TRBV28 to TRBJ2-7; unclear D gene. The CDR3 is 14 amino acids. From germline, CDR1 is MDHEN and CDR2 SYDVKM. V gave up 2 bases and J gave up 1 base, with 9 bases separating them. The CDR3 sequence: CASSLRLDSYEQYF. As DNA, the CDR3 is TGTGCCAGCAGTTTAAGACTGGATTCCTACGAGCAGTACTTC.

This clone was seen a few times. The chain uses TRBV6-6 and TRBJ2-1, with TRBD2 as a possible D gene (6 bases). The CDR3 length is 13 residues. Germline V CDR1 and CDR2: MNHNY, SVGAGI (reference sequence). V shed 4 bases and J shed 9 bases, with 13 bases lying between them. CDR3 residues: CASSSYGGGEQFF. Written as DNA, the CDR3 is TGTGCCAGCAGTTCCTATGGGGGAGGTGAGCAGTTCTTC.

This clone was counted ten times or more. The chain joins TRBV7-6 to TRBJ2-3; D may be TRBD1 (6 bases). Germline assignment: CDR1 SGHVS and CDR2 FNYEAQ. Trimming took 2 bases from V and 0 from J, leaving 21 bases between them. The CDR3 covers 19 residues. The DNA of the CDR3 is TGTGCCAGCAGCTTATTGTATGGACAGAAATCAACTAGCACAGATACGCAGTATTTT. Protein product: CASSLLYGQKSTSTDTQYF.

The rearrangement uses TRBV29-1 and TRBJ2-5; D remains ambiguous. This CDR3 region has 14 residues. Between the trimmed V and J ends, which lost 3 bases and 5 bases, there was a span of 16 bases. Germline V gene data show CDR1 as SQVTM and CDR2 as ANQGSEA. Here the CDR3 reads CSVEPLGPEETQYF. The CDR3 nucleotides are TGCAGCGTTGAGCCCTTAGGACCGGAGGAGACCCAGTACTTC.

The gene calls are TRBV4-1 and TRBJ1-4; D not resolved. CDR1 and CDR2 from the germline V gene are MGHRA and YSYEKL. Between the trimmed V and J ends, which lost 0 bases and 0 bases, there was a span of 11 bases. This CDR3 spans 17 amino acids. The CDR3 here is CASSQETVHATNEKLFF. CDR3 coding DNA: TGCGCCAGCAGCCAAGAAACAGTCCATGCAACTAATGAAAAACTGTTTTTT.

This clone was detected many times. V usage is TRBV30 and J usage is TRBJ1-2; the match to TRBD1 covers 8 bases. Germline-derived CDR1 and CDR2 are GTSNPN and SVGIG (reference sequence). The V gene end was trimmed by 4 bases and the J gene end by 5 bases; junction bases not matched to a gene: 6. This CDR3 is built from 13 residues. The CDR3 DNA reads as TGTGCCTGGAATCAGGGGGCGAGGTATGGCTACACCTTC. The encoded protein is CAWNQGARYGYTF.

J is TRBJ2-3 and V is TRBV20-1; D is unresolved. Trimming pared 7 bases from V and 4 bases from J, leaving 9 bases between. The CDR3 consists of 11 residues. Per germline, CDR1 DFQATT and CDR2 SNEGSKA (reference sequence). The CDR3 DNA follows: TGCAGTGGGGAAACTCCAGATACGCAGTATTTT. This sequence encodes CSGETPDTQYF.

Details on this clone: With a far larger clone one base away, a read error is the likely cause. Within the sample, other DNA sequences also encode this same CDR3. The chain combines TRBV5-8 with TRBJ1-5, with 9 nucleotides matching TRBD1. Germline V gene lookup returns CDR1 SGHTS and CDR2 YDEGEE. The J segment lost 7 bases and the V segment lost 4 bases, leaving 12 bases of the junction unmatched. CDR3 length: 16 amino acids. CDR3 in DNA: TGTGCCAGCAGCCTATTGGGACAGGGCAGTCGGCAGCCCCAGCATTTT. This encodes CASSLLGQGSRQPQHF.

As DNA, the CDR3 is TGCGCCAGCAGCTTGGAGGCAGGGCTCGGCTACACCTTC. Its protein is CASSLEAGLGYTF. The chain joins TRBV5-1 to TRBJ1-2; D perhaps matches TRBD1 (5 bases). Germline V gives CDR1 SGHRS, CDR2 YFSETQ. The V end lost 0 bases, the J end lost 8 bases, and 11 bases lay between the germline ends. The CDR3 extends over 13 amino acids.

The CDR3 sequence is CASSQTSGRGNEQFF. DNA for the CDR3: TGTGCCAGCAGCCAGACTAGCGGGAGGGGCAATGAGCAGTTCTTC. The chain links TRBV7-3 to TRBJ2-1, with 14 bases that match TRBD2. The CDR3 loop spans 15 amino acids. Losses at the gene ends were 5 bases for V and 6 bases for J; bases not matched to a gene: 3. From germline, CDR1 is SGHTA and CDR2 FQGTGA.

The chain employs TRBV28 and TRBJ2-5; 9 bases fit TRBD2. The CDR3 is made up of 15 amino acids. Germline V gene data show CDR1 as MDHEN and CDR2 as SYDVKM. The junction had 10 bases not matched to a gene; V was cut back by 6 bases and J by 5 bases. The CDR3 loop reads CASRSLAGTAETQYF. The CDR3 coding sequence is TGTGCCAGCAGGTCGCTAGCGGGGACCGCGGAGACCCAGTACTTC. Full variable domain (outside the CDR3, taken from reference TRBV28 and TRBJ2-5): DVKVTQSSRYLVKRTGEKVFLECVQDMDHENMFWYRQDPGLGLRLIYFSYDVKMKEKGDIPEGYSVSREKKERFSLILESASTNQTSMYLCASRSLAGTAETQYFGPGTRLLVL.

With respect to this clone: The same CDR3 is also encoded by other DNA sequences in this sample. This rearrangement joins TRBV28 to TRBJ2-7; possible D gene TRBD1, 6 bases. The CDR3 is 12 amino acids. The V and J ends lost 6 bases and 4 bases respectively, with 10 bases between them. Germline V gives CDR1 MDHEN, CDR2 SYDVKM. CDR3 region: CASRLQGYEQYF. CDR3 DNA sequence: TGTGCCAGCAGACTCCAGGGGTACGAGCAGTACTTC.

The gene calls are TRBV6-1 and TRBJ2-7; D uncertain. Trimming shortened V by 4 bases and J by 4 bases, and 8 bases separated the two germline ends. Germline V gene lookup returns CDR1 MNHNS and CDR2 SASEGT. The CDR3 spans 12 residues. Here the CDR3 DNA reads TGTGCCAGCAGTGGGCAGGCTTACGAGCAGTACTTC. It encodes CASSGQAYEQYF.